This T cell receptor (beta chain) is drawn from a study of monozygotic twins with inflammatory bowel disease. Study outcomes and limitations: Diversity of TCRbeta measured by inverse Simpson was lower in IBD patients than in healthy co-twins. Repertoires of patients may have been made more variable by differing immunosuppressive treatments. Possibly because of limited power, concordant and discordant twins showed no difference in repertoire similarity.

Germline CDR1 and CDR2: SGHAT and FQNNGV. The CDR3 is made up of 16 amino acids. In the case of this clonotype: Its antigen is undetermined.

Template switching incorporated UMIs with a 6-nucleotide sample barcode. From its re-call of the 5' RACE reads, TCRdb lists each CDR3 protein once, without DNA. The sample's table shows a few hundred thousand distinct CDR3 sequences. Sequenced sample: blood. V and J are TRBV11-2 and TRBJ2-3; TCRdb picks TRBD2, but there is no DNA to check that call. The receptor's source is a human donor with ulcerative colitis or Crohn's disease, or a healthy co-twin of an affected twin (not recorded which). Here the CDR3 reads CASSRTSGSVVVTQYF.